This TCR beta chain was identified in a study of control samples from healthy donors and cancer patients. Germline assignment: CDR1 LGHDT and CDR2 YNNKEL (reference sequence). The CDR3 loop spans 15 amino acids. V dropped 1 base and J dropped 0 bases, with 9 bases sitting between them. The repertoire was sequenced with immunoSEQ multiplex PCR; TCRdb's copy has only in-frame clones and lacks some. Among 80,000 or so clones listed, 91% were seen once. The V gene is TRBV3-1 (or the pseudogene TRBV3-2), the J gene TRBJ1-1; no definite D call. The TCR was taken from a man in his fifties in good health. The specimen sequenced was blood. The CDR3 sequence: CASSQGARLNTEAFF. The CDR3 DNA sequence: TGTGCCAGCAGCCAAGGTGCAAGACTGAACACTGAAGCTTTCTTT.